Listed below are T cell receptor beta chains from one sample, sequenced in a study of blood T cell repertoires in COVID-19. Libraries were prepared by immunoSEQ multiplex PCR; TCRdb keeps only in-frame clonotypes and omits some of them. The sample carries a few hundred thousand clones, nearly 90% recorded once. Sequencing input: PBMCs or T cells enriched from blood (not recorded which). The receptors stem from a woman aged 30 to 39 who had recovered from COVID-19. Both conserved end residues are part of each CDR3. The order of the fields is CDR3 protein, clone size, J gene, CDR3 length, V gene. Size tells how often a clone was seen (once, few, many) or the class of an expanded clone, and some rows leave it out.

CDR3 protein: CASSGIRRGNEQFF
clone size: once
J gene: TRBJ2-1
CDR3 length: 14
V gene: TRBV19

CDR3 protein: CASSQDPAGGSDTQYF
clone size: once
J gene: TRBJ2-3
CDR3 length: 16
V gene: TRBV3-1/TRBV3-2

CDR3 protein: CASGLTQGPTGELFF
clone size: NA
J gene: TRBJ2-2
CDR3 length: 15
V gene: TRBV12-5

CDR3 protein: CASSLPPADRDGYTF
clone size: NA
J gene: TRBJ1-2
CDR3 length: 15
V gene: TRBV28

CDR3 protein: CASTPGAPSRKYGYTF
clone size: NA
J gene: TRBJ1-2
CDR3 length: 16
V gene: TRBV6-2/TRBV6-3

CDR3 protein: CASNRGSGGEQYF
clone size: NA
J gene: TRBJ2-7
CDR3 length: 13
V gene: TRBV3-1/TRBV3-2

CDR3 protein: CASSLVAGGDTQYF
clone size: NA
J gene: TRBJ2-3
CDR3 length: 14
V gene: TRBV5-6

CDR3 protein: CASSFTGVNTEAFF
clone size: NA
J gene: TRBJ1-1
CDR3 length: 14
V gene: TRBV7-9

CDR3 protein: CASHPGQGLAEAFF
clone size: NA
J gene: TRBJ1-1
CDR3 length: 14
V gene: TRBV25-1

CDR3 protein: CSGEGGFGTDTQYF
clone size: NA
J gene: TRBJ2-3
CDR3 length: 14
V gene: TRBV29-1

CDR3 protein: CSVIFGQINTGELFF
clone size: NA
J gene: TRBJ2-2
CDR3 length: 15
V gene: TRBV29-1

CDR3 protein: CAWSGGLPDTQYF
clone size: once
J gene: TRBJ2-3
CDR3 length: 13
V gene: TRBV30

CDR3 protein: CASSTGTVSYEQYF
clone size: NA
J gene: TRBJ2-7
CDR3 length: 14
V gene: TRBV18

CDR3 protein: CASSQGNRDSNQPQHF
clone size: NA
J gene: TRBJ1-5
CDR3 length: 16
V gene: TRBV3-1/TRBV3-2

CDR3 protein: CASSLVRGGGNTIYF
clone size: NA
J gene: TRBJ1-3
CDR3 length: 15
V gene: TRBV11-2

CDR3 protein: CAWSNPGQPRLNYGYTF
clone size: NA
J gene: TRBJ1-2
CDR3 length: 17
V gene: TRBV30

CDR3 protein: CASSLASGAYNEQFF
clone size: NA
J gene: TRBJ2-1
CDR3 length: 15
V gene: TRBV5-1

CDR3 protein: CSASADRQLTYEQYF
clone size: NA
J gene: TRBJ2-7
CDR3 length: 15
V gene: TRBV20-1

CDR3 protein: CASSYTGGQEKLFF
clone size: NA
J gene: TRBJ1-4
CDR3 length: 14
V gene: TRBV7-6

CDR3 protein: CASSVERGGHYEQFF
clone size: NA
J gene: TRBJ2-1
CDR3 length: 15
V gene: TRBV2

CDR3 protein: CASSLRVTGVNGYTF
clone size: NA
J gene: TRBJ1-2
CDR3 length: 15
V gene: TRBV7-9

CDR3 protein: CATSRGGNPRGYEQYF
clone size: NA
J gene: TRBJ2-7
CDR3 length: 16
V gene: TRBV15

CDR3 protein: CASAPGGQDEQYF
clone size: NA
J gene: TRBJ2-7
CDR3 length: 13
V gene: TRBV2

CDR3 protein: CASSPQSGTGTYNEQFF
clone size: once
J gene: TRBJ2-1
CDR3 length: 17
V gene: TRBV5-1

CDR3 protein: CASSQSSGTGDPWGQFF
clone size: NA
J gene: TRBJ2-1
CDR3 length: 17
V gene: TRBV4-1